This TCR beta chain was found in a study of regulatory T cells in long-lasting Graves disease (dated by TCRdb to the early 2020s). About the study as a whole: Persistent Graves' disease was defined as persistently positive TSH receptor autoantibodies together with antithyroid drug treatment for over 5 years. The study was registered as a clinical trial and conducted in China. In the clinical cohort, patients with persistent Graves' disease had used antithyroid drugs for an average of about 9.4 years. A total of roughly 35 samples were covered by TCR sequencing, comprising approximately 13 persistent and roughly 20 newly diagnosed Graves' disease patients. Peripheral blood TCR sequencing and RNA sequencing compared persistent Graves' disease patients with newly diagnosed Graves' disease patients. Findings and caveats that apply to the study as a whole: Only the TCR beta chain was sequenced and analyzed. Compared with newly diagnosed patients, persistent Graves' disease patients had lower TCR Shannon entropy and fewer highly expanded clones, which suggests clonal expansion. A larger number of public clonotypes was shared among persistent patients (about 2,700) than among newly diagnosed patients (around 970). Preferential use of TRBV28, TRBJ1-2 and TRBJ2-5 was observed in persistent disease, whereas TRBV20-1 and TRBJ2-1 were favored in newly diagnosed disease. Because the primary lesion, thyroid tissue, could not be accessed, the study looked at peripheral blood alone. As a limitation, the authors acknowledged that the small sample size may reduce accuracy.

A word on this clonotype: What this receptor recognizes is not known. No quality values exist for individual bases; no much larger clone is one base distant.

The time point label here, explained by the study, means: persistent/refractory GD, antithyroid drugs over 5 years with positive TRAb. RNA was extracted from PBMCs in TRIzol for both TCR sequencing and RNA sequencing. The diagnosis of Graves' disease followed American Thyroid Association guidelines. Patients for the study were recruited at an endocrinology department in Xi'an, China. From each patient, approximately 9 milliliters of peripheral blood was collected into an EDTA anticoagulant tube. Ficoll Paque Plus density gradient separation was used to isolate PBMCs, and no further T cell sorting was done. An Agilent 2100 Bioanalyzer and agarose gel were used to check RNA quality, while a NanoDrop 2000 measured RNA concentration. The CDR3, from cysteine to phenylalanine, totals 14 residues. The read is trimmed to its CDR3 DNA, 42 bases read in frame from base 1. As encoded in the germline V gene, CDR1 is MNHNS while CDR2 is SASEGT. V gives up 5 bases and J gives up 5 bases, and the segment between their germline ends measures 15 bases.

Preparation of the library involved multiplex PCR. This sample was sequenced with an Illumina HiSeq 4000. TCR beta libraries were built with iRepertoire HTBI primers and Arm-PCR amplification of CDR3 regions. Before sequencing, the PCR products underwent gel purification. In the source study's methods: Gene usage analysis of CDR3 amino acid clonotypes used the 60 to 80 TRBV and 14 to 15 TRBJ segments found across samples. COPE and FqMerger were used to merge filtered high-quality paired reads into contigs. BLAST was used to align contigs to IMGT TRBV, TRBD and TRBJ reference genes, and CDR3 was defined according to IMGT. Any clonotype with a frequency above 0.1% was counted as a highly expanded clone. Shannon entropy was used to measure repertoire diversity, and the Gini coefficient was used to measure V-J evenness. Public clonotypes were defined as clonotypes shared by more than one individual. TCRdb passed the public sequencing reads through fastp at Q25 and MiXCR, retaining productive beta sequences. All rows with the same CDR3 protein become a single entry with the most common DNA and genes. The V and J calls and clone size come from TCRdb's table, not from the authors' own analysis. Across this sample there are about 430,000 distinct CDR3 sequences, with roughly 23% seen only once. Roughly an eighth of the sample belongs to the ten largest clones.

The specimen comprised peripheral blood mononuclear cells (PBMCs), sampled when the disease was refractory, from a patient treated with antithyroid drugs. This clonotype originated in a female donor with Graves disease. The rearrangement combines TRBV6-1 with TRBJ1-1, with an unclear D gene assignment. The CDR3 reads CASSPSSGSTEAFF. The sequence in DNA is TGTGCCAGCAGTCCATCATCAGGCTCGACTGAAGCTTTCTTT.